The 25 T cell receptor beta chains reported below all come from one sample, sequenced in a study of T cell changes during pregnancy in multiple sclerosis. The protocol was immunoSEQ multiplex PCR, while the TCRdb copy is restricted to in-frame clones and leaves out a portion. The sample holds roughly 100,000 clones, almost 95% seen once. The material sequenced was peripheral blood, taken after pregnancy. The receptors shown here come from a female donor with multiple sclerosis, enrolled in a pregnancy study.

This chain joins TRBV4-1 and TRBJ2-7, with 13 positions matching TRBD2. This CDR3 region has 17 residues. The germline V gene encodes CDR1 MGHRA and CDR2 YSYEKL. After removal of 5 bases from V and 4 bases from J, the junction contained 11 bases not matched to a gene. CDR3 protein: CASSSLEGTSGIYEQYF. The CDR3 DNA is TGCGCCAGCAGCTCTCTCGAAGGGACTAGCGGGATATACGAGCAGTACTTC.

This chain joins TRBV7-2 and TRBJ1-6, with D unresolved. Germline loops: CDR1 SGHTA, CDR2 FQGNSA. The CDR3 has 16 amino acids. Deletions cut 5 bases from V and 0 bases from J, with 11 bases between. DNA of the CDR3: TGTGCCAGCAGCCTAGTGTCGAGCTCCTATAATTCACCCCTCCACTTT. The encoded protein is CASSLVSSSYNSPLHF.

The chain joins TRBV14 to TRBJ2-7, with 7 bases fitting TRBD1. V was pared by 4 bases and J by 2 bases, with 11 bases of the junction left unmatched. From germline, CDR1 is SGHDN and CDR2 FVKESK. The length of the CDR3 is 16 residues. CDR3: CASSPIPGGVAYEQYF. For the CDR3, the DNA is TGTGCCAGCAGCCCAATCCCAGGGGGAGTAGCCTACGAGCAGTACTTC.

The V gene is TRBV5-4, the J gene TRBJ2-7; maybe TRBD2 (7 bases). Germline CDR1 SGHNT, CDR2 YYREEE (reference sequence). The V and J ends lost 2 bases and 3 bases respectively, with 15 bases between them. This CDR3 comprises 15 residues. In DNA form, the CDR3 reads TGTGCCAGCAGCTTTCAAGGGGGGGCCTTCTACGAGCAGTACTTC. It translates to CASSFQGGAFYEQYF.

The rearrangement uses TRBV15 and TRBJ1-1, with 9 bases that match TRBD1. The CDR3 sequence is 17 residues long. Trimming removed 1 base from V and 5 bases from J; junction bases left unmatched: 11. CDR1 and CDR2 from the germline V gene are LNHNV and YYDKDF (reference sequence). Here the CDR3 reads CATSRAPGQGGGTEAFF. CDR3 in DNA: TGTGCCACCAGCAGAGCGCCGGGACAGGGAGGGGGAACTGAAGCTTTCTTT.

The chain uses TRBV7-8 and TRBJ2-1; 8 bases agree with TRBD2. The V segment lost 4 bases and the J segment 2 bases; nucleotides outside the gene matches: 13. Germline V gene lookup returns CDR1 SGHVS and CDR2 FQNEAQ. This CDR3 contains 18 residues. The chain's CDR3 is CASSSVRDGGATYNEQFF. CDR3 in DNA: TGTGCCAGCAGCTCGGTCCGGGACGGGGGGGCCACCTACAATGAGCAGTTCTTC.

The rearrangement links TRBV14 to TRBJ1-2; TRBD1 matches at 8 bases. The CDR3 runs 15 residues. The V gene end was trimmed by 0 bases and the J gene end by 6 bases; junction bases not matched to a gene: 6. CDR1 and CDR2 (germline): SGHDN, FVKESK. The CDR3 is CASSQDVQGANGYTF. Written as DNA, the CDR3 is TGTGCCAGCAGCCAAGATGTGCAGGGGGCTAATGGCTACACCTTC.

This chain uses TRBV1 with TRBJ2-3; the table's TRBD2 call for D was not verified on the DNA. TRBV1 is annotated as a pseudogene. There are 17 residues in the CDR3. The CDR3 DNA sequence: TGCACCAGCAGCCACGGGACTAGCGGGGGTAGCACAGATACGCAGTATTTT. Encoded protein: CTSSHGTSGGSTDTQYF.

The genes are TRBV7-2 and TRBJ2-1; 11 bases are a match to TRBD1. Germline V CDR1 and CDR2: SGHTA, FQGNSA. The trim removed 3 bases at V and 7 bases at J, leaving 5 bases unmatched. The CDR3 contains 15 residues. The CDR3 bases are TGTGCCAGCAGCTTCGGCGGACAGGGGGCGAATGAGCAGTTCTTC. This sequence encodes CASSFGGQGANEQFF.

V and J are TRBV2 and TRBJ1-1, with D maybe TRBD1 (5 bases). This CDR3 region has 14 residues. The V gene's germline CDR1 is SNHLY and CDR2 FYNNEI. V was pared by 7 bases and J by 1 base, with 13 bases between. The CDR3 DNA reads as TGTGCCAGCATTTCGACGCAGGGGAACACTGAAGCTTTCTTT. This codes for CASISTQGNTEAFF.

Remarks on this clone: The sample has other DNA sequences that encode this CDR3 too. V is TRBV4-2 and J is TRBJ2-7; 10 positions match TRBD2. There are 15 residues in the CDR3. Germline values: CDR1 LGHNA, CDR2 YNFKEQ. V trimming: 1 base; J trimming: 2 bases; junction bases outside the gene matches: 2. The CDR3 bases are TGTGCCAGCAGCCAAGGAGCGGGAGGGCCCTACGAGCAGTACTTC. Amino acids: CASSQGAGGPYEQYF.

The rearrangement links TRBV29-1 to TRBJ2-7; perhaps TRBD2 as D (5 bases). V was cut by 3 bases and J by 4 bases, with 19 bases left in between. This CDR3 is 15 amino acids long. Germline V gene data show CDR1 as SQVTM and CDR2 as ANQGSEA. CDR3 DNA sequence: TGCAGCGTTGATAATCCGTGGATGAGGGCATACGAGCAGTACTTC. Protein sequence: CSVDNPWMRAYEQYF.

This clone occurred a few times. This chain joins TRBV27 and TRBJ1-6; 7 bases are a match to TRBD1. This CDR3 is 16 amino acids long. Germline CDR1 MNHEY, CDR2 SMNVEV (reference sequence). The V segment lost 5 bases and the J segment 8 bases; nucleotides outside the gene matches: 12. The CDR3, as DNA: TGTGCCAGCAGTCCGATACCCTGGGACAGCTATTCACCCCTCCACTTT. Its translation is CASSPIPWDSYSPLHF.

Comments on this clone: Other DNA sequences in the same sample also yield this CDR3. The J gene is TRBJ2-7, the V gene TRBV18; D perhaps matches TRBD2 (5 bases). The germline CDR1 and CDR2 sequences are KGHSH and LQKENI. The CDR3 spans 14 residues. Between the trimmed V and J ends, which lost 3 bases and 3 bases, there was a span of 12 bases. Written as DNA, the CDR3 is TGTGCCAGCTCACCGCCAGCTGGGAGCTACGAGCAGTACTTC. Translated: CASSPPAGSYEQYF.

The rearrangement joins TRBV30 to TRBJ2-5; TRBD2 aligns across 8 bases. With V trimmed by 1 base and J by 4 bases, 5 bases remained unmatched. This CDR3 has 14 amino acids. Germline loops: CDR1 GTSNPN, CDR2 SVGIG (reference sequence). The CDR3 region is CAWSEISGRETQYF. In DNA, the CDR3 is TGTGCCTGGAGTGAAATAAGCGGGAGAGAGACCCAGTACTTC.

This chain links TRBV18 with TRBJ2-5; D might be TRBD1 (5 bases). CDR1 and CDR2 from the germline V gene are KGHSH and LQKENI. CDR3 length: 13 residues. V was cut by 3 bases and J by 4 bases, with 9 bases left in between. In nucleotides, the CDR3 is TGTGCCAGCTCACCTCGGCAGGGAGAGACCCAGTACTTC. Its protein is CASSPRQGETQYF.

CDR3 DNA: TGTGCCAGCTCACCAGAGACAGCTGGAAACACCATATATTTT. Its translation: CASSPETAGNTIYF. The genes are TRBV18 and TRBJ1-3, with a weak D call TRBD1 (5 bases). CDR3 length: 14 residues. The V end was cut by 2 bases, the J end by 2 bases, with 7 bases between. CDR1 and CDR2 from the germline V gene are KGHSH and LQKENI.

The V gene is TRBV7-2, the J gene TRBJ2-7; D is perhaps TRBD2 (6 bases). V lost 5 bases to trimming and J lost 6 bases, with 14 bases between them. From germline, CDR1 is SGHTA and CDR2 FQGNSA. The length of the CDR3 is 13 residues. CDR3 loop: CASSPTSRVEQYF. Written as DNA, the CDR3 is TGTGCCAGCAGCCCGACTAGTCGAGTCGAGCAGTACTTC. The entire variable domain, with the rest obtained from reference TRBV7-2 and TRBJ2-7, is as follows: GAGVSQSPSNKVTEKGKDVELRCDPISGHTALYWYRQSLGQGLEFLIYFQGNSAPDKSGLPSDRFSAERTGGSVSTLTIQRTQQEDSAVYLCASSPTSRVEQYFGPGTRLTVT.

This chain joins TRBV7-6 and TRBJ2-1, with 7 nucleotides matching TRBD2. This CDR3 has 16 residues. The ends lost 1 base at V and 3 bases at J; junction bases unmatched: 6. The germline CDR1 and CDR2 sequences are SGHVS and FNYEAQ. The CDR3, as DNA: TGTGCCAGCAGCTTAGATGAGCTAGCGGTCTACAATGAGCAGTTCTTC. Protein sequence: CASSLDELAVYNEQFF.

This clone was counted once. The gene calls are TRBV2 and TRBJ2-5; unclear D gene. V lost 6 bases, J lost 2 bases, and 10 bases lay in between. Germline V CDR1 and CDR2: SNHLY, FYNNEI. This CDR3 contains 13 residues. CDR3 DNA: TGTGCCAGCAGAATCCCAGGTCAAGAGACCCAGTACTTC. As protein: CASRIPGQETQYF.

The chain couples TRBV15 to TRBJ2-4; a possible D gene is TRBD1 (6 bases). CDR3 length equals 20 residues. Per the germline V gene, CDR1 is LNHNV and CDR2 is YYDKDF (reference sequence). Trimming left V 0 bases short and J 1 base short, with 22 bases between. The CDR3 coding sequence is TGTGCCACCAGCAGAGACCTATCGGGCAGTCCCCAGGGGGCCAAAAACATTCAGTACTTC. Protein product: CATSRDLSGSPQGAKNIQYF.

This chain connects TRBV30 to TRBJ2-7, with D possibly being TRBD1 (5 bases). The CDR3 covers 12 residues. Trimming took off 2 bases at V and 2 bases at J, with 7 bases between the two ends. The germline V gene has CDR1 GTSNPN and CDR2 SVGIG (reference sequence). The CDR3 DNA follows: TGTGCCTGGAGTTCGGACACCTACGAGCAGTACTTC. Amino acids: CAWSSDTYEQYF.

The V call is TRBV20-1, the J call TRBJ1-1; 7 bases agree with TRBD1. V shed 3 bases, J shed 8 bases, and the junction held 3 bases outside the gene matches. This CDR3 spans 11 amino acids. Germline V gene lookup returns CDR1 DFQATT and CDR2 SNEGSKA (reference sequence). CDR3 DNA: TGCAGTGCTAGGGTGGACAGGGAAGCTTTCTTT. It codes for CSARVDREAFF.

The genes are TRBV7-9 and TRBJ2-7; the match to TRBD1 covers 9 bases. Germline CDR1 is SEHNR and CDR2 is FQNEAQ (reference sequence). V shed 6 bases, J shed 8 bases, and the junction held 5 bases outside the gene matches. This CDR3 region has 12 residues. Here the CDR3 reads CASSPGQGKQYF. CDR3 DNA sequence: TGTGCCAGCAGTCCCGGACAGGGGAAGCAGTACTTC.

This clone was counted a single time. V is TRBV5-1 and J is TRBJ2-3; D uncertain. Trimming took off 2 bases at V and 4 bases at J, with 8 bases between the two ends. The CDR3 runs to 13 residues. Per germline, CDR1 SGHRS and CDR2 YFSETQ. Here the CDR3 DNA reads TGCGCCAGCAGCTTCGGAGAGGCAGATACGCAGTATTTT. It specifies CASSFGEADTQYF.